Shown below are 27 T cell receptor beta chains from a single sample sequenced in a study of response to subunit inactivated influenza vaccine. In TCRdb, the RT-PCR reads were re-called with MiXCR into one record per CDR3 protein. The repertoire consists of about 800,000 distinct CDR3 sequences, with approximately 22% occurring once and the leading ten covering 10%. Sequenced material: PBMCs from blood, taken roughly 5 days after vaccination. The source is a man aged 50-59 years who received an inactivated influenza vaccine.

Concerning this clonotype itself: The germline gene is not matched at one end of the junction; a read error may be the cause. The V and J genes are TRBV20-1 and TRBJ1-1; TRBD1 agrees at 11 bases. Germline V gene lookup returns CDR1 DFQATT and CDR2 SNEGSKA (reference sequence). This CDR3 has 13 residues. This chain's CDR3 is CSAGDRGNSEAFF. The CDR3 nucleotides read TGCAGTGCGGGGGACAGGGGGAACAGTGAAGCTTTCTTT.

The chain employs TRBV19 and TRBJ2-7; TRBD1 agrees at 7 bases. The germline V gene encodes CDR1 LNHDA and CDR2 SQIVND (reference sequence). The CDR3 sequence is 14 residues long. With V trimmed by 8 bases and J by 4 bases, 11 bases remained unmatched. The CDR3 sequence: CASSGTESLYEQYF. DNA for the CDR3: TGTGCCAGTTCGGGGACAGAATCCTTGTACGAGCAGTACTTC.

The chain has TRBV7-9 and TRBJ1-1; D uncertain. The CDR3 is made up of 15 amino acids. Germline values: CDR1 SEHNR, CDR2 FQNEAQ (reference sequence). The V end lost 3 bases, the J end lost 1 base, and 12 bases lay between the germline ends. CDR3: CASSFPGFENTEAFF. CDR3 bases: TGTGCCAGCAGCTTCCCCGGGTTTGAGAACACTGAAGCTTTCTTT.

The chain employs TRBV6-1 and TRBJ2-3; 11 bases line up with TRBD1. V lost 9 bases to trimming and J lost 2 bases; unmatched junction nucleotides: 1. The germline CDR1 and CDR2 sequences are MNHNS and SASEGT. The CDR3 contains 13 residues. In nucleotides, the CDR3 is TGTGCCAGGGACAGGGGGCCCACAGATACGCAGTATTTT. Its protein product is CARDRGPTDTQYF.

This clonotype was recorded only once. This rearrangement joins TRBV11-2 to TRBJ2-1; 8 bases fit TRBD2. J lost 4 bases, V lost 1 base, and 12 bases had no gene match. Per germline, CDR1 SGHAT and CDR2 FQNNGV. The CDR3 consists of 18 residues. The CDR3 protein is CASSLVGVIREGYNEQFF. As DNA, the CDR3 is TGTGCCAGCAGCTTAGTAGGTGTAATCCGGGAGGGGTACAATGAGCAGTTCTTC.

This clonotype was counted at least ten times. This sequence joins TRBV7-2 and TRBJ2-1; D not certain. The CDR3 loop spans 12 amino acids. The V end lost 1 base, the J end lost 12 bases, and 10 bases lay between the germline ends. Per germline, CDR1 SGHTA and CDR2 FQGNSA. The CDR3 sequence is CASSLGVRRQFF. In nucleotides, the CDR3 is TGTGCCAGCAGCTTAGGCGTACGTCGGCAGTTCTTC.

The chain links TRBV7-6 to TRBJ2-1, with unresolved D. V was cut by 2 bases and J by 2 bases, with 7 bases left in between. Germline loops: CDR1 SGHVS, CDR2 FNYEAQ. The CDR3 has 14 amino acids. CDR3 sequence: CASSLPWAYNEQFF. CDR3 DNA sequence: TGTGCCAGCAGCTTACCGTGGGCCTACAATGAGCAGTTCTTC.

This clonotype was counted many times. The V and J genes are TRBV4-1 and TRBJ2-2; perhaps TRBD2 as D (5 bases). The V end lost 4 bases, the J end lost 1 base, and 13 bases lay between the germline ends. Germline V gene data show CDR1 as MGHRA and CDR2 as YSYEKL. CDR3 length equals 16 residues. For the CDR3, the DNA is TGCGCCAGCAGCCTCCGGACTGCTGAGAACACCGGGGAGCTGTTTTTT. Residues: CASSLRTAENTGELFF.

The CDR3 nucleotides read TGTGCCAGCAGCGATCAACCACAGGGAGGGCAGCCCCAGCATTTT. Translating it yields CASSDQPQGGQPQHF. The rearrangement links TRBV2 to TRBJ1-5; tentative D call: TRBD1 (6 bases). The CDR3 spans 15 residues. Trimming pared 6 bases from V and 7 bases from J, leaving 19 bases between. The V gene's germline CDR1 is SNHLY and CDR2 FYNNEI.

This clonotype has a handful of counts. The V call is TRBV9, the J call TRBJ2-7, with 11 bases identical to TRBD1. V was clipped by 3 bases and J by 5 bases; unmatched bases: 7. This CDR3 has 15 amino acids. The germline CDR1 and CDR2 sequences are SGDLS and YYNGEE. Here the CDR3 DNA reads TGTGCCAGCAGCGAAGGACAGGGGGCTTACGACGAGCAGTACTTC. It yields the protein CASSEGQGAYDEQYF.

This clonotype was counted only a few times. This chain joins TRBV6-1 and TRBJ1-1; no firm D call. V shed 8 bases and J shed 5 bases, with 15 bases lying between them. The CDR3 extends over 13 amino acids. CDR1 is MNHNS and CDR2 is SASEGT in the germline V gene. This chain's CDR3 is CASRREVGTEAFF. CDR3 bases: TGTGCCAGCCGTCGTGAGGTGGGGACTGAAGCTTTCTTT.

The chain recombines TRBV7-8 with TRBJ2-5; possibly TRBD1 or TRBD2 for D (5 bases each). V was trimmed by 8 bases and J by 3 bases, leaving 10 bases between them. Germline CDR1 and CDR2: SGHVS and FQNEAQ. There are 12 residues in the CDR3. The CDR3 DNA follows: TGTGCCAGCTGGGGGAGTAAAGAGACCCAGTACTTC. Encoded protein: CASWGSKETQYF.

This clonotype showed up many times. V and J are TRBV29-1 and TRBJ2-6; D gene unclear. V lost 6 bases, J lost 0 bases, and 3 bases lay in between. The CDR3 sequence is 12 residues long. Germline V gene sequence: CDR1 SQVTM, CDR2 ANQGSEA. Here the CDR3 DNA reads TGCAGCGTCGCCTCTGGGGCCAACGTCCTGACTTTC. Residues: CSVASGANVLTF.

The sample holds a few counts of this clonotype. The rearrangement uses TRBV11-2 and TRBJ2-5; 15 positions agree with TRBD2. The germline V gene has CDR1 SGHAT and CDR2 FQNNGV. The CDR3 runs to 19 residues. The ends lost 6 bases at V and 7 bases at J; junction bases unmatched: 18. CDR3 coding DNA: TGTGCCAGCAGTCAAAAGGCCGATTGGACTAGCGGGAGGGAGGTGACCCAGTACTTC. Protein sequence: CASSQKADWTSGREVTQYF.

The V gene is TRBV18, the J gene TRBJ2-7; 9 nucleotides align to TRBD2. Germline values: CDR1 KGHSH, CDR2 LQKENI. Unmatched junction bases numbered 11, after V lost 3 bases and J lost 5 bases. This CDR3 is 16 amino acids long. This CDR3 reads CASSPPMAGGPHEQYF. The CDR3 nucleotides read TGTGCCAGCTCACCGCCCATGGCGGGAGGGCCCCACGAGCAGTACTTC.

This clonotype has only a few counts. The rearrangement uses TRBV6-1 and TRBJ2-6; D not resolved. This CDR3 is 15 amino acids long. CDR1 is MNHNS, CDR2 SASEGT, per germline. The V and J ends lost 4 bases and 0 bases respectively, with 7 bases between them. The CDR3 is CASSARHSGANVLTF. CDR3 nucleotides: TGTGCCAGCAGTGCCAGGCACTCTGGGGCCAACGTCCTGACTTTC.

This clonotype appeared a few times. The chain combines TRBV20-1 with TRBJ2-3, with 8 bases matching TRBD1. The CDR3 consists of 16 residues. Germline loops: CDR1 DFQATT, CDR2 SNEGSKA (reference sequence). Germline trimming cut 1 base from V and 1 base from J; bases unmatched to any gene: 7. Here the CDR3 reads CSARGAGGVGTDTQYF. Here the CDR3 DNA reads TGCAGTGCTAGAGGAGCAGGGGGCGTCGGCACAGATACGCAGTATTTT.

This chain uses TRBV3-1 with TRBJ1-5; D unresolved. Germline CDR1 reads LGHDT; CDR2 reads YNNKEL (reference sequence). V was pared by 5 bases and J by 4 bases, with 6 bases between. CDR3 length equals 12 residues. In DNA, the CDR3 is TGTGCCAGCAGCGTTCGTAATCAGCCCCAGCATTTT. Translating it yields CASSVRNQPQHF.

The table lists this clonotype with a few counts. The chain carries TRBV5-1 and TRBJ2-7; TRBD1 agrees at 7 bases. V gave up 4 bases and J gave up 7 bases; unmatched junction bases: 17. CDR3 size: 16 residues. Germline values: CDR1 SGHRS, CDR2 YFSETQ. The CDR3 protein is CASSLRSGQGVSEQYF. The CDR3 nucleotides read TGCGCCAGCAGCCTTAGGTCGGGCCAGGGGGTGAGTGAGCAGTACTTC.

This clonotype was found a few times. V gene TRBV12-3 or TRBV12-4 combines with J gene TRBJ1-4; unclear D gene. Deletions cut 3 bases from V and 8 bases from J, with 10 bases between. The CDR3 runs to 13 residues. CDR3 nucleotides: TGTGCCAGCAGTTTGACGGGGAGGGAAAAACTGTTTTTT. It specifies CASSLTGREKLFF.

This clonotype was counted only a few times. The V call is TRBV5-1, the J call TRBJ2-3; D gene uncertain. Trimming removed 2 bases at V and 1 base at J, with 11 bases between. The CDR3 covers 15 residues. The germline gives CDR1 SGHRS, CDR2 YFSETQ. In nucleotides, the CDR3 is TGCGCCAGCAGCTTCGCAACCCACCGCACAGATACGCAGTATTTT. This codes for CASSFATHRTDTQYF. Together with reference TRBV5-1 and TRBJ2-3, the CDR3 gives the full variable domain: KAGVTQTPRYLIKTRGQQVTLSCSPISGHRSVSWYQQTPGQGLQFLFEYFSETQRNKGNFPGRFSGRQFSNSRSEMNVSTLELGDSALYLCASSFATHRTDTQYFGPGTRLTVL.

V usage is TRBV4-3 and J usage is TRBJ1-1; no definite D call. CDR1 is LGHNA, CDR2 YSLEER, per germline. The CDR3 is 15 residues long. Trimming left V 0 bases short and J 0 bases short, with 8 bases between. CDR3 region: CASSQDPHVNTEAFF. As DNA, the CDR3 is TGCGCCAGCAGCCAAGATCCACATGTGAACACTGAAGCTTTCTTT.

This clonotype was seen more than once but under ten times. The rearrangement uses TRBV24-1 and TRBJ2-1; D may be TRBD2 (6 bases). V was clipped by 1 base and J by 0 bases, with 12 bases between them. CDR1 and CDR2 (germline): KGHDR, SFDVKD. This CDR3 spans 17 amino acids. This chain's CDR3 is CATSDFRDSISYNEQFF. As DNA, the CDR3 is TGTGCCACCAGTGATTTTCGGGACTCGATCTCCTACAATGAGCAGTTCTTC.

V and J are TRBV7-2 and TRBJ2-5, with 13 nucleotides matching TRBD2. The CDR3 is made up of 17 amino acids. V was pared by 5 bases and J by 5 bases, with 11 bases of the junction left unmatched. From germline, CDR1 is SGHTA and CDR2 FQGNSA. The CDR3 loop is CASSQQLAGGFGETQYF. The CDR3 DNA is TGTGCCAGCAGCCAACAACTAGCGGGAGGGTTCGGGGAGACCCAGTACTTC.

In its sample, this clonotype was seen a few times. The chain couples TRBV28 to TRBJ2-5, with D possibly being TRBD1 (6 bases). This CDR3 is 17 amino acids long. Germline values: CDR1 MDHEN, CDR2 SYDVKM. The germline V and J ends were trimmed by 9 bases and 1 base, with 24 bases remaining between them. CDR3 in amino acids: CARPPSQGILCQETQYF. The CDR3 nucleotides read TGTGCCAGACCCCCCTCCCAGGGGATACTGTGCCAAGAGACCCAGTACTTC. Complete variable domain (other parts from reference TRBV28 and TRBJ2-5): DVKVTQSSRYLVKRTGEKVFLECVQDMDHENMFWYRQDPGLGLRLIYFSYDVKMKEKGDIPEGYSVSREKKERFSLILESASTNQTSMYLCARPPSQGILCQETQYFGPGTRLLVL.

This clonotype has more than one count but fewer than ten. This chain joins TRBV20-1 and TRBJ2-5, with D possibly TRBD1 on 5 matching bases. CDR3 length equals 12 residues. Trimming pared 6 bases from V and 4 bases from J, leaving 12 bases between. Looked up from germline, CDR1 is DFQATT and CDR2 is SNEGSKA (reference sequence). CDR3 nucleotide sequence: TGCAGTGCCATAACAGGATCAGAGACCCAGTACTTC. This encodes CSAITGSETQYF.

The chain carries TRBV7-9 and TRBJ2-3; D perhaps matches TRBD1 (5 bases). V was trimmed by 2 bases and J by 4 bases, leaving 16 bases between them. The CDR3 is made up of 16 amino acids. CDR1 SEHNR and CDR2 FQNEAQ come from the germline V gene (reference sequence). The CDR3 coding sequence is TGTGCCAGCAGCTTATTCGGGCAGGGAAGGCCAGATACGCAGTATTTT. Translation gives CASSLFGQGRPDTQYF.